A single sample is the source of the 29 T cell receptor beta chains below, sequenced in a study of control samples from healthy donors and cancer patients. Measured with immunoSEQ multiplex PCR; TCRdb has only the in-frame clones, and not every one. The sample includes some 140,000 clones, about nine tenths of them seen just once. Material: blood. These receptor sequences come from a woman aged 30 to 39 in good health.

The chain employs TRBV11-3 and TRBJ2-2, with TRBD2 identical over 7 bases. CDR1 is SGHNT, CDR2 YENEEA, per germline. The length of the CDR3 is 15 residues. With V trimmed by 1 base and J by 4 bases, 3 bases remained unmatched. In DNA, the CDR3 is TGTGCCAGCAGCTTAGGACTAGCATCCACCGGGGAGCTGTTTTTT. Residues: CASSLGLASTGELFF.

The V call is TRBV7-6, the J call TRBJ2-2; a weak D match, TRBD1 (6 bases). Between the trimmed V and J ends, which lost 3 bases and 4 bases, there was a span of 15 bases. Per the germline V gene, CDR1 is SGHVS and CDR2 is FNYEAQ. The CDR3 length is 16 residues. The CDR3 here is CASSFGAGVTTGELFF. The CDR3 DNA reads TGTGCCAGCAGCTTTGGTGCAGGGGTTACCACCGGGGAGCTGTTTTTT.

The chain carries TRBV6-1 and TRBJ2-5, with D perhaps matching TRBD2 (5 bases). The CDR3 is 16 residues long. Trimming left V 1 base short and J 2 bases short, with 14 bases between. The V gene's germline CDR1 is MNHNS and CDR2 SASEGT. CDR3 sequence (DNA): TGTGCCAGCAGTGAAGAGGGAACGGGATTGCAAGAGACCCAGTACTTC. This translates into CASSEEGTGLQETQYF.

Details on this clone: Different DNA sequences within this sample yield the same CDR3. The CDR3 reads CASSPTGDTDTQYF. In DNA, the CDR3 is TGTGCCAGCAGCCCAACCGGGGACACAGATACGCAGTATTTT. The chain uses TRBV7-3 and TRBJ2-3; D is perhaps TRBD2 (5 bases). V lost 5 bases, J lost 2 bases, and 11 bases lay in between. Germline-derived CDR1 and CDR2 are SGHTA and FQGTGA. The CDR3 spans 14 residues.

This clone was counted a single time. The chain recombines TRBV4-1 with TRBJ2-1; D is possibly TRBD2 (5 bases). Germline-derived CDR1 and CDR2 are MGHRA and YSYEKL. Trimming removed 2 bases at V and 2 bases at J, with 13 bases between. There are 16 residues in the CDR3. CDR3 sequence (DNA): TGCGCCAGCAGCCAAATCTGCGGGTCAGCCTACAATGAGCAGTTCTTC. This gives the protein CASSQICGSAYNEQFF.

V usage is TRBV11-1 and J usage is TRBJ2-5; D gene uncertain. V gave up 1 base and J gave up 5 bases, with 11 bases separating them. Germline V CDR1 and CDR2: SGHAT, FQDESV (reference sequence). This CDR3 spans 14 amino acids. The CDR3 protein is CASSLDLRRETQYF. CDR3 DNA sequence: TGTGCCAGCAGCTTAGACCTAAGACGGGAGACCCAGTACTTC.

J is TRBJ2-1 and V is TRBV13; the D call may be TRBD1 or TRBD2 (5 bases each). The V gene's germline CDR1 is PRHDT and CDR2 FYEKMQ (reference sequence). V was cut by 3 bases and J by 5 bases, with 14 bases left in between. The CDR3 runs to 15 residues. Here the CDR3 reads CASSFGTPANNEQFF. Here the CDR3 DNA reads TGTGCCAGCAGCTTCGGGACCCCGGCTAACAATGAGCAGTTCTTC.

The CDR3 loop is CASSPSLSLPYNEQFF. DNA for the CDR3: TGTGCCAGCTCACCTTCACTCTCACTCCCCTACAATGAGCAGTTCTTC. The gene calls are TRBV18 and TRBJ2-1, with no clear D. Deletions cut 3 bases from V and 2 bases from J, with 14 bases between. The CDR3 has 16 amino acids. Germline CDR1 and CDR2: KGHSH and LQKENI. Variable domain in full (rest from reference TRBV18 and TRBJ2-1): NAGVMQNPRHLVRRRGQEARLRCSPMKGHSHVYWYRQLPEEGLKFMVYLQKENIIDESGMPKERFSAEFPKEGPSILRIQQVVRGDSAAYFCASSPSLSLPYNEQFFGPGTRLTVL.

The genes are TRBV6-6 and TRBJ1-4, with 9 nucleotides matching TRBD1. Germline V lookup: CDR1 MNHNY, CDR2 SVGAGI (reference sequence). The J segment lost 5 bases and the V segment lost 0 bases, leaving 1 base of the junction unmatched. This CDR3 has 15 amino acids. The CDR3 DNA reads TGTGCCAGCAGTTACTCCGGGACAGGGAATGAAAAACTGTTTTTT. Protein: CASSYSGTGNEKLFF.

The chain employs TRBV19 and TRBJ1-3; 8 bases align to TRBD1. CDR1 LNHDA and CDR2 SQIVND come from the germline V gene (reference sequence). CDR3 length: 15 residues. The ends lost 2 bases at V and 3 bases at J; junction bases unmatched: 3. CDR3 region: CASSIPTGVGNTIYF. The CDR3 DNA sequence: TGTGCCAGTAGTATACCGACAGGGGTTGGAAACACCATATATTTT. The variable domain in full, with the rest retrieved from reference TRBV19 and TRBJ1-3, is DGGITQSPKYLFRKEGQNVTLSCEQNLNHDAMYWYRQDPGQGLRLIYYSQIVNDFQKGDIAEGYSVSREKKESFPLTVTSAQKNPTAFYLCASSIPTGVGNTIYFGEGSWLTVV.

The chain uses TRBV30 and TRBJ1-4; 10 bases are shared with TRBD1. Germline V CDR1 and CDR2: GTSNPN, SVGIG (reference sequence). CDR3 size: 17 residues. Trimming took 5 bases from V and 5 from J; bases not matched to a gene: 14. The CDR3 nucleotides are TGTGCCTGGTCGGTAGACAGGGGGCGCGGGCGGAATGAAAAACTGTTTTTT. This encodes CAWSVDRGRGRNEKLFF.

The chain uses TRBV6-1 and TRBJ1-5; D is unclear. Looked up from germline, CDR1 is MNHNS and CDR2 is SASEGT. Trimming took 1 base from V and 0 from J, leaving 7 bases between them. This CDR3 is 15 amino acids long. The CDR3 is CASSEGHFSNQPQHF. The CDR3 bases are TGTGCCAGCAGTGAAGGACACTTTAGCAATCAGCCCCAGCATTTT.

The rearrangement links TRBV19 to TRBJ2-3; the D gene is possibly TRBD1 (5 bases). CDR3 length equals 15 residues. Germline V CDR1 and CDR2: LNHDA, SQIVND (reference sequence). Trimming shortened V by 7 bases and J by 0 bases, and 14 bases separated the two germline ends. The CDR3 bases are TGTGCCAGTAAGGCCAGGGTGGGGAGCACAGATACGCAGTATTTT. Translation gives CASKARVGSTDTQYF.

The chain employs TRBV7-2 and TRBJ2-5; D remains unclear. The CDR3 totals 15 residues. Germline V gives CDR1 SGHTA, CDR2 FQGNSA. V lost 3 bases and J 7 bases, leaving 18 bases between the germline ends. CDR3 in amino acids: CASSLGRTPAGTQYF. The CDR3 DNA follows: TGTGCCAGCAGCTTGGGTCGCACCCCGGCCGGGACCCAGTACTTC.

This sequence joins TRBV4-2 and TRBJ2-2, with a possible D match to TRBD1 (6 bases). Germline CDR1 is LGHNA and CDR2 is YNFKEQ. V was trimmed by 1 base and J by 4 bases, leaving 16 bases between them. CDR3 size: 17 residues. The CDR3 sequence: CASSQVGGLRGTGELFF. The CDR3 bases are TGTGCCAGCAGCCAAGTGGGTGGCCTCAGGGGCACCGGGGAGCTGTTTTTT.

This clone occurred once. Here the CDR3 reads CAWSVWGLQFF. CDR3 sequence (DNA): TGTGCCTGGAGTGTGTGGGGCCTGCAGTTCTTC. The chain employs TRBV30 and TRBJ2-1, with D perhaps TRBD1 (5 bases). Germline V gene sequence: CDR1 GTSNPN, CDR2 SVGIG (reference sequence). This CDR3 has 11 residues. V was clipped by 0 bases and J by 12 bases, with 9 bases between them.

The V and J genes are TRBV19 and TRBJ2-3, with D hard to call. The germline CDR1 and CDR2 sequences are LNHDA and SQIVND (reference sequence). Trimming removed 6 bases from V and 1 base from J, with 8 bases in between. CDR3 size: 13 residues. The CDR3 here is CASSPQRTDTQYF. The CDR3, as DNA: TGTGCCAGTAGCCCTCAACGCACAGATACGCAGTATTTT.

The J gene is TRBJ2-3, the V gene TRBV27; no firm D call. The V gene lost 0 bases and the J gene lost 0 bases, with 10 bases spanning the gap. This CDR3 spans 16 amino acids. Germline values: CDR1 MNHEY, CDR2 SMNVEV (reference sequence). CDR3 sequence: CASSLSCLSSTDTQYF. The CDR3 DNA follows: TGTGCCAGCAGTTTATCGTGCCTCTCGAGCACAGATACGCAGTATTTT.

This chain connects TRBV6-5 to TRBJ1-1, with D perhaps TRBD1 (6 bases). The ends were cut back, 3 bases at V and 4 bases at J, with 18 bases in the middle. The CDR3 is 16 amino acids. Germline values: CDR1 MNHEY, CDR2 SVGAGI. CDR3 nucleotides: TGTGCCAGCAGTTATTCGGGGCGGGGGCGAACCACTGAAGCTTTCTTT. Its protein is CASSYSGRGRTTEAFF.

The CDR3 DNA reads TGCAGCGTTGGGCGACAGGGGGGGGGCGAGCAGTACTTC. It codes for CSVGRQGGGEQYF. This rearrangement joins TRBV29-1 to TRBJ2-7; TRBD1 matches 9 bases. The CDR3 runs 13 residues. Per germline, CDR1 SQVTM and CDR2 ANQGSEA. V trimming: 4 bases; J trimming: 6 bases; junction bases outside the gene matches: 7.

The CDR3, as DNA: TGTGCCAGCAGTGAAAGGCTAGCGAACACCGGGGAGCTGTTTTTT. Translation gives CASSERLANTGELFF. The chain joins TRBV2 to TRBJ2-2; D unresolved. Germline-derived CDR1 and CDR2 are SNHLY and FYNNEI. Trimming removed 2 bases from V and 0 bases from J, with 7 bases in between. This CDR3 has 15 residues.

The chain has TRBV9 and TRBJ1-2; D gene uncertain. The CDR3 is 18 amino acids. Germline V gene sequence: CDR1 SGDLS, CDR2 YYNGEE. Trimming left V 4 bases short and J 0 bases short, with 22 bases between. CDR3 sequence (DNA): TGTGCCAGCAGCCCCCTAGGTAGCCAGTCGTTAGCTAACTATGGCTACACCTTC. It is translated as CASSPLGSQSLANYGYTF. Full variable domain (outside the CDR3, taken from reference TRBV9 and TRBJ1-2): DSGVTQTPKHLITATGQRVTLRCSPRSGDLSVYWYQQSLDQGLQFLIQYYNGEERAKGNILERFSAQQFPDLHSELNLSSLELGDSALYFCASSPLGSQSLANYGYTFGSGTRLTVV.

The chain is built from TRBV5-1 and TRBJ2-7; a weak D match, TRBD1 (6 bases). Trimming removed 4 bases at V and 3 bases at J, with 17 bases between. The CDR3 extends over 15 amino acids. Germline V gene data show CDR1 as SGHRS and CDR2 as YFSETQ. CDR3 protein: CASSPNRAGGYEQYF. The CDR3 DNA follows: TGCGCCAGCAGCCCGAACAGGGCCGGCGGCTACGAGCAGTACTTC.

V and J are TRBV20-1 and TRBJ1-1; maybe TRBD1 (5 bases). The V end was cut by 1 base, the J end by 10 bases, with 10 bases between. Per germline, CDR1 DFQATT and CDR2 SNEGSKA (reference sequence). This CDR3 spans 11 amino acids. The CDR3 region is CSARGGKGAFF. The CDR3 region has the DNA TGCAGTGCTAGAGGGGGGAAGGGAGCTTTCTTT.

V and J are TRBV18 and TRBJ2-7, with TRBD2 matching 11 bases. In germline, CDR1 is KGHSH, CDR2 LQKENI. V dropped 6 bases and J dropped 5; count of bases not matched to a gene: 3. The CDR3 consists of 13 residues. The CDR3 nucleotides read TGTGCCAGCTCCCCTAGCGGGAGGCACGAGCAGTACTTC. It is translated as CASSPSGRHEQYF.

The chain employs TRBV7-9 and TRBJ2-1, with a tentative D call TRBD1 (5 bases). This CDR3 has 13 amino acids. Germline CDR1 SEHNR, CDR2 FQNEAQ (reference sequence). Trimming stripped 5 bases from V and 8 bases from J, with 13 bases between. The CDR3 spells CASSQTRGDEQFF. The DNA of the CDR3 is TGTGCCAGCAGCCAGACAAGGGGCGATGAGCAGTTCTTC.

This chain uses TRBV4-2 with TRBJ2-1; no firm D call. The CDR3 has 13 amino acids. Per germline, CDR1 LGHNA and CDR2 YNFKEQ. V was shortened by 0 bases and J by 15 bases, with 15 bases between the two germline ends. CDR3 sequence (DNA): TGTGCCAGCAGCCAAGAGAAGTGGGATGGTCGGTTCTTC. This encodes CASSQEKWDGRFF.

V is TRBV9 and J is TRBJ2-3; TRBD2 matches 8 bases. V dropped 1 base and J dropped 4; count of bases not matched to a gene: 8. Germline V lookup: CDR1 SGDLS, CDR2 YYNGEE. The CDR3 runs to 16 residues. The DNA for the CDR3 is TGTGCCAGCAGCGTATCGAAAGCGGGAGAGGCAGATACGCAGTATTTT. Residues: CASSVSKAGEADTQYF.

The V gene is TRBV28, the J gene TRBJ2-5; TRBD2 matches 7 bases. Trimming removed 8 bases from V and 5 bases from J; junction bases left unmatched: 11. There are 14 residues in the CDR3. Germline CDR1 MDHEN, CDR2 SYDVKM. In nucleotides, the CDR3 is TGTGCCAGCTTAAAGGGAGGGCCCGGGGAGACCCAGTACTTC. Protein product: CASLKGGPGETQYF.